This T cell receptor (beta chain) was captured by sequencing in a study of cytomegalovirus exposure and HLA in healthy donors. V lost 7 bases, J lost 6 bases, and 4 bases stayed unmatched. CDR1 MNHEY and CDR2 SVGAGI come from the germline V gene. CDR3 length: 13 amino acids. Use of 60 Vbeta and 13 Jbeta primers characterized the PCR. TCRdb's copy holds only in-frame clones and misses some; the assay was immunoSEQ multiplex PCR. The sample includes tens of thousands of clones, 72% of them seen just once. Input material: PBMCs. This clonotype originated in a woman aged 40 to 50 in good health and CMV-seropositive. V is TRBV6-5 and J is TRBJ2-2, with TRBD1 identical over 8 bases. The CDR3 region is CASTMDRAGELFF. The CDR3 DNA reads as TGTGCCAGCACCATGGACAGGGCCGGGGAGCTGTTTTTT.